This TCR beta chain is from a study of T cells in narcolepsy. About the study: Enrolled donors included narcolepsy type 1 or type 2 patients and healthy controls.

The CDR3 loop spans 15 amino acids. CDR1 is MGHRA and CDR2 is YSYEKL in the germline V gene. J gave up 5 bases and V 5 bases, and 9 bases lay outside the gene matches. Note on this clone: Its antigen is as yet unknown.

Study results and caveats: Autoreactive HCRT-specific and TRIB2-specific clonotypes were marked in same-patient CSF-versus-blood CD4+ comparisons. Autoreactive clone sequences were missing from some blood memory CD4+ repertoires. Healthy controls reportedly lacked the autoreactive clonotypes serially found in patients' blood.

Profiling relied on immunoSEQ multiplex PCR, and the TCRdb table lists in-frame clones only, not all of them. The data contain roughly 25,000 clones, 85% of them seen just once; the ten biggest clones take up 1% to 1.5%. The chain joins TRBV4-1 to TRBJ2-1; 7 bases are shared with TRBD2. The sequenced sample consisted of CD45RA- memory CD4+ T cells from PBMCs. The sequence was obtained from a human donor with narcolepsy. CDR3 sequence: CASSYPGTKDNEQFF. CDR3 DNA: TGCGCCAGCAGCTACCCCGGGACTAAGGACAATGAGCAGTTCTTC.